The source of this TCR beta chain is a study of PD-1 blockade in classical Hodgkin lymphoma. Assay used: immunoSEQ multiplex PCR; TCRdb lists only in-frame clones, some missing. The top ten hold under 2% of the sample, which has approximately 96,000 clones, approximately 94% seen once. Trimming left V 5 bases short and J 2 bases short, with 21 bases between. The CDR3 totals 17 residues. Germline CDR1 and CDR2: SGHAT and FQNNGV. Time point: cycle 4 day 1 (C4D1), after 6 weeks of nivolumab. In every patient, relapse followed autologous stem cell transplantation, while exposure to brentuximab vedotin differed.

The source is a human donor with classical Hodgkin lymphoma. The sample in question was peripheral blood mononuclear cells (PBMCs), obtained before the fourth cycle of nivolumab. The chain is built from TRBV11-2 and TRBJ1-1; D gene uncertain. The CDR3 loop is CASSPLRGQAINTEAFF. Here the CDR3 DNA reads TGTGCCAGCAGCCCCCTACGGGGTCAGGCAATCAACACTGAAGCTTTCTTT.